One sample yielded the 2 T cell receptor beta chains listed below, sequenced in a study of cytomegalovirus exposure and HLA in healthy donors. Vbeta (60) and Jbeta (13) primers were used in the PCR. The method was immunoSEQ multiplex PCR; TCRdb's version includes in-frame clones alone and lacks a portion of them. Of about 160,000 clones in the sample, roughly 79% were seen once. The sample was PBMCs. Receptor source: a woman aged 45-59 years in good health and CMV-seropositive.

V and J are TRBV11-3 and TRBJ1-6; D possibly corresponds to TRBD1 (5 bases). Trimming stripped 0 bases from V and 9 bases from J, with 9 bases between. Germline CDR1 is SGHNT and CDR2 is YENEEA. The CDR3 sequence is 14 residues long. CDR3: CASSLEGRSSPLHF. DNA for the CDR3: TGTGCCAGCAGCTTAGAGGGGCGGAGTTCACCCCTCCACTTT. The full variable domain, completed using reference TRBV11-3 and TRBJ1-6, is EAGVVQSPRYKIIEKKQPVAFWCNPISGHNTLYWYLQNLGQGPELLIRYENEEAVDDSQLPKDRFSAERLKGVDSTLKIQPAELGDSAVYLCASSLEGRSSPLHFGNGTRLTVT.

This chain links TRBV2 with TRBJ2-7; 7 nucleotides agree with TRBD2. CDR1 and CDR2 (germline): SNHLY, FYNNEI. CDR3 length: 12 residues. V trimming: 4 bases; J trimming: 7 bases; junction bases outside the gene matches: 4. CDR3 loop: CASSGGGEEQYF. CDR3 nucleotide sequence: TGTGCCAGCAGTGGGGGGGGTGAAGAGCAGTACTTC. Variable domain in full (rest from reference TRBV2 and TRBJ2-7): EPEVTQTPSHQVTQMGQEVILRCVPISNHLYFYWYRQILGQKVEFLVSFYNNEISEKSEIFDDQFSVERPDGSNFTLKIRSTKLEDSAMYFCASSGGGEEQYFGPGTRLTVT.